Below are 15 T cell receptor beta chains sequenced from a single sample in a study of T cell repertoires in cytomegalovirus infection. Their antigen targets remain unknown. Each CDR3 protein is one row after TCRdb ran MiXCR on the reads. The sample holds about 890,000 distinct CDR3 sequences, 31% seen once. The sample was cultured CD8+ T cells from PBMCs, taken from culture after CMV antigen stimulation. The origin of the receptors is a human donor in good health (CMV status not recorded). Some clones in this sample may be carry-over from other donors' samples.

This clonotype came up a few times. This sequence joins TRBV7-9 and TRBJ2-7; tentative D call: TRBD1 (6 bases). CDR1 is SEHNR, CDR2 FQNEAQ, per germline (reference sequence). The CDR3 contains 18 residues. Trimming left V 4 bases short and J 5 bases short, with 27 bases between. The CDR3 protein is CASSSPAILQGNGHEQYF. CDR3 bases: TGTGCCAGCAGCTCACCAGCTATCTTACAGGGAAACGGGCACGAGCAGTACTTC.

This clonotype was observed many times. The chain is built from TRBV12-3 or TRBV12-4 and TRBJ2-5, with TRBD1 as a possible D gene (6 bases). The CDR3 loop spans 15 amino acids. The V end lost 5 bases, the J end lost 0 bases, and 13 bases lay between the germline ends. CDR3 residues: CASSLGTTYQETQYF. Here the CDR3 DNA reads TGTGCCAGCAGTCTAGGGACAACATACCAAGAGACCCAGTACTTC.

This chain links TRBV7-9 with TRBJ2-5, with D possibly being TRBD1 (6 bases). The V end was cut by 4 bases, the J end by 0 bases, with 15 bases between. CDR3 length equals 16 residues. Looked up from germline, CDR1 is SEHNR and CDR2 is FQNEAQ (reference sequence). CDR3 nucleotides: TGTGCCAGCAGCTCCCTAGGGGGACCCTACCAAGAGACCCAGTACTTC. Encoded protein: CASSSLGGPYQETQYF. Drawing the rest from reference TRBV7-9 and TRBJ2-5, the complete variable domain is DTGVSQNPRHKITKRGQNVTFRCDPISEHNRLYWYRQTLGQGPEFLTYFQNEAQLEKSRLLSDRFSAERPKGSFSTLEIQRTEQGDSAMYLCASSSLGGPYQETQYFGPGTRLLVL.

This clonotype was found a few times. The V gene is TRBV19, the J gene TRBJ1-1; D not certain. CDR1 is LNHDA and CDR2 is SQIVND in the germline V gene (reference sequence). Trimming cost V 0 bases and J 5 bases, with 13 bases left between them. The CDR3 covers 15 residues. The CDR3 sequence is CASSIDAGFGTEAFF. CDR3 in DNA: TGTGCCAGTAGTATAGATGCGGGGTTTGGGACTGAAGCTTTCTTT.

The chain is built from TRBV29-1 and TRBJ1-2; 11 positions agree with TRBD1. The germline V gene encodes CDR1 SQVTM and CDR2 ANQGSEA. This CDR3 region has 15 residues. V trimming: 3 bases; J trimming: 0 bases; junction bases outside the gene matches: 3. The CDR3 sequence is CSVDLGQGANYGYTF. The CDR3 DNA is TGCAGCGTTGATCTGGGACAGGGGGCTAACTATGGCTACACCTTC.

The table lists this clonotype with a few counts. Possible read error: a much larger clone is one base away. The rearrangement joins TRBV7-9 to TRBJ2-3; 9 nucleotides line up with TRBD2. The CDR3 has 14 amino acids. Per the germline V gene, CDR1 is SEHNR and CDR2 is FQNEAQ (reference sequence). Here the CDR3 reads CASILAGGTDTQYF. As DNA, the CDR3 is TGTGCCAGCATCTTAGCGGGGGGCACAGATACGCAGTATTTT.

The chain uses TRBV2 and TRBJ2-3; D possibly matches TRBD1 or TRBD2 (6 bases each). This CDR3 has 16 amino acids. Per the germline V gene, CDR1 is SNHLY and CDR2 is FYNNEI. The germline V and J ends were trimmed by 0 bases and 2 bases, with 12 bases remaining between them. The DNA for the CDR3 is TGTGCCAGCAGTGAAGCCAGGAGGGGGATCACAGATACGCAGTATTTT. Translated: CASSEARRGITDTQYF.

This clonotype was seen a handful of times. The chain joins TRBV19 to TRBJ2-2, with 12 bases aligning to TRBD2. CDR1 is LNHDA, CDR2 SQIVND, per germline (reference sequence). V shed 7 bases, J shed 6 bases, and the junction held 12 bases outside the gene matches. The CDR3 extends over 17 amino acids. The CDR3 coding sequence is TGTGCCAGTATAGGGACTAGCGGGCGAAATCGGGCCGGGGAGCTGTTTTTT. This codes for CASIGTSGRNRAGELFF.

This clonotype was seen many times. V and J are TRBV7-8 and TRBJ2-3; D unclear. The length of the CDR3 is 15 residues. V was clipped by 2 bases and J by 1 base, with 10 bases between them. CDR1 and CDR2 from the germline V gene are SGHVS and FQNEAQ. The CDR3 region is CASSLTVVGTDTQYF. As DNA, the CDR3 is TGTGCCAGCAGCTTAACGGTCGTTGGCACAGATACGCAGTATTTT.

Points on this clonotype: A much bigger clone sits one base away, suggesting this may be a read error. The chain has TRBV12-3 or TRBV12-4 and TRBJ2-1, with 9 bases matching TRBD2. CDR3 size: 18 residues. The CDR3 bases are TGTGCCGGCAGTTTTGGCGATCTAGCGGGAATATCCTACAATGAGCAGTTCTTC. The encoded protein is CAGSFGDLAGISYNEQFF.

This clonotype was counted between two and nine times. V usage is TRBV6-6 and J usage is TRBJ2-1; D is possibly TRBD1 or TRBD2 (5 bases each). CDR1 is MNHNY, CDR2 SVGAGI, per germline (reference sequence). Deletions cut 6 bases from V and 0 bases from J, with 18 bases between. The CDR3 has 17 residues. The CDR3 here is CASSPPPGTGSYNEQFF. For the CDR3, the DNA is TGTGCCAGCAGCCCGCCGCCGGGGACGGGCTCCTACAATGAGCAGTTCTTC.

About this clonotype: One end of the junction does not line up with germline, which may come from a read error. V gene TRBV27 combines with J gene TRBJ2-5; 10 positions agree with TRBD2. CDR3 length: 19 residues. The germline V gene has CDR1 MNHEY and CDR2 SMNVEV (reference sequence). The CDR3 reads CASSPILAGGYQGPEAQYF. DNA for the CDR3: TGTGCCAGCAGTCCGATATTAGCGGGGGGTTATCAGGGGCCAGAGGCCCAGTACTTC.

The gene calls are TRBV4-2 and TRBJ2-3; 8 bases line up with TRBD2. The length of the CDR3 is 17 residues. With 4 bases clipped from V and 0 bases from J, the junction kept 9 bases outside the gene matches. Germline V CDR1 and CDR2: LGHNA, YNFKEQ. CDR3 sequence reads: CASSLFASGGSTDTQYF. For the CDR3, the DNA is TGTGCCAGCAGCCTCTTTGCGAGCGGGGGAAGCACAGATACGCAGTATTTT.

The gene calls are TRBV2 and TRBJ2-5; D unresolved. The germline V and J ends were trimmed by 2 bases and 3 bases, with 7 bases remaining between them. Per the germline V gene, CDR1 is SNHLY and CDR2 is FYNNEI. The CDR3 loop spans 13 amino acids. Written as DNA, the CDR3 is TGTGCCAGCAGTGAAAACGACGAAGAGACCCAGTACTTC. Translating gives CASSENDEETQYF.

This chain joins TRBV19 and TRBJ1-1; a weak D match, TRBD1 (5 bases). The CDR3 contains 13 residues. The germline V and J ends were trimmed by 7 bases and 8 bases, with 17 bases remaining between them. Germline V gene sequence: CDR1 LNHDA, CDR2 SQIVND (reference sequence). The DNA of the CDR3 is TGTGCCAGTACCCTTCAAACAGGAGTCGAAGCTTTCTTT. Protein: CASTLQTGVEAFF.